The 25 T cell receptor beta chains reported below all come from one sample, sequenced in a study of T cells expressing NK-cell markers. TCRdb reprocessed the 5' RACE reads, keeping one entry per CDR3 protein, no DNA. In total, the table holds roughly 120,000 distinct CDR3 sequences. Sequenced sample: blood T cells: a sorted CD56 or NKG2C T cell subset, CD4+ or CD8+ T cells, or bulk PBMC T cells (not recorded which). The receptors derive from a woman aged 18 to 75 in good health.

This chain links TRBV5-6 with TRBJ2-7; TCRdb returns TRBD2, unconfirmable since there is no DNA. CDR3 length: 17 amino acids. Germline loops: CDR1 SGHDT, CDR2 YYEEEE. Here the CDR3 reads CASSLALAGGPGYDQYF.

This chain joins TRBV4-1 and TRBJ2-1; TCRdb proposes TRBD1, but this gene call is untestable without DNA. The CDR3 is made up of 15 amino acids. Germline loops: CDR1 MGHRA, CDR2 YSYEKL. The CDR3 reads CASSHGSGGPNEQFF.

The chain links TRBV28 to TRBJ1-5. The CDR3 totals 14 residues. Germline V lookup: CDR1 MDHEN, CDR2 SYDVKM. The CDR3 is CASSLAGRDQPQHF.

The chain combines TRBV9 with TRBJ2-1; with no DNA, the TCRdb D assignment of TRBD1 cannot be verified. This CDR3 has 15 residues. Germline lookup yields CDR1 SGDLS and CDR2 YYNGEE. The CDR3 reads CASSVGGGASNEQFF.

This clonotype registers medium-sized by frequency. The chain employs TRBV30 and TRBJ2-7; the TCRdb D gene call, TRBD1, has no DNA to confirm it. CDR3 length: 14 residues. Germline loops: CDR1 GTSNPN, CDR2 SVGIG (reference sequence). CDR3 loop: CAWSVGTGGDEQYF.

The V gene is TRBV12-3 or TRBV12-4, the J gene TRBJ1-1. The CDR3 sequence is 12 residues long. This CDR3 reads CASSHGRLEAFF.

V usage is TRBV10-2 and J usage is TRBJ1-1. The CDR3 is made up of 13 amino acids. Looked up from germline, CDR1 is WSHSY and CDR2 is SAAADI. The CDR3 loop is CASGREMNTEAFF.

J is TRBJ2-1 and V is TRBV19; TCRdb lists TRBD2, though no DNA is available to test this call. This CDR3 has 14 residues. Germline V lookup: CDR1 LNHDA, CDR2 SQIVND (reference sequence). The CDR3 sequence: CASSITSGINEQFF.

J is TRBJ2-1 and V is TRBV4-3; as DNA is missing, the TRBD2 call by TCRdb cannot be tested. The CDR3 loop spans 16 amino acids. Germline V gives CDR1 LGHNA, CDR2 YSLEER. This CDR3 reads CASSQDQGLDPNEQFF.

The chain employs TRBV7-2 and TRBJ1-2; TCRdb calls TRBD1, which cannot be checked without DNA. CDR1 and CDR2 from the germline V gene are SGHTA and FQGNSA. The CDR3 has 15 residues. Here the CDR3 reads CASTWMRGWGYGYTF.

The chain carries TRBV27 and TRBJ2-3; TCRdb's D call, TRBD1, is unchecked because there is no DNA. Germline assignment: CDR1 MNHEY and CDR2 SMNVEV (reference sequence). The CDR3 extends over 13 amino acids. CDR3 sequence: CASSFNRADAQYF.

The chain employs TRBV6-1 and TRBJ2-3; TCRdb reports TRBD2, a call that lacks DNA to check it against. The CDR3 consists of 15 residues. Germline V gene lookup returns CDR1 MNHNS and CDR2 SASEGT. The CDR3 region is CASSERLAGADTQYF.

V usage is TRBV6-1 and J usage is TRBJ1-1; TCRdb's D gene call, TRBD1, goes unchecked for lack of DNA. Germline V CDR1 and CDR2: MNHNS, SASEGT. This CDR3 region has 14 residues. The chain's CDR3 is CASTETGWLSEAFF.

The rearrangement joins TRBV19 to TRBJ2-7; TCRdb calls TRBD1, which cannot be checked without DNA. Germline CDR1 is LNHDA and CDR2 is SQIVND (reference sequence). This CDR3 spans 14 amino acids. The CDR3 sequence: CASSIGTGSYEQYF.

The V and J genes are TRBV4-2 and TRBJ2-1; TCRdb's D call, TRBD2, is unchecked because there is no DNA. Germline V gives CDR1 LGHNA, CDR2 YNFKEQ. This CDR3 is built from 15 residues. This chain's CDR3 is CASSQVAGDVNEQFF.

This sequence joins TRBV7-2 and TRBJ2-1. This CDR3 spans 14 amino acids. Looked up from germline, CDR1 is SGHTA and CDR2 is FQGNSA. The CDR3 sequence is CASSFLDNYNEQFF.

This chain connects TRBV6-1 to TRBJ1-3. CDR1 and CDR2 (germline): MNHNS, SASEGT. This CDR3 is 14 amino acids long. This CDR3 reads CASSPDGPGNTIYF.

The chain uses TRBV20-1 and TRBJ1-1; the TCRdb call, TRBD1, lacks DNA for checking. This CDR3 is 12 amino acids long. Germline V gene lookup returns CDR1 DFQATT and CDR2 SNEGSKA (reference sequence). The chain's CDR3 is CSADQGGTEAFF.

CDR3 in amino acids: CASRPGTSGTYEQYF. The chain carries TRBV6-2 or TRBV6-3 and TRBJ2-7; the TCRdb D gene call, TRBD2, has no DNA to confirm it. The CDR3 has 15 amino acids. Per germline, CDR1 MNHEY and CDR2 SVGEGT.

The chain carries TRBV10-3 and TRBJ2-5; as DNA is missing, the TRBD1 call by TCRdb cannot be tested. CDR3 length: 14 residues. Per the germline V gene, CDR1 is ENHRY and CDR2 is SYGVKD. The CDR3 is CAISGGTRGDGQYF.

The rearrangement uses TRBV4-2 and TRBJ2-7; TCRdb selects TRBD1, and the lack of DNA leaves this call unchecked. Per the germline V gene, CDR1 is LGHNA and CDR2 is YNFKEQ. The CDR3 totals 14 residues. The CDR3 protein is CASSPGSGAYEQYF.

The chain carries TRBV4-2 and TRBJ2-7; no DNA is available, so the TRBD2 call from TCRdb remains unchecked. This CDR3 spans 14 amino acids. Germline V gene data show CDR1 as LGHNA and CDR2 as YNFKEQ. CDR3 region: CASSLGLVGYEQYF.

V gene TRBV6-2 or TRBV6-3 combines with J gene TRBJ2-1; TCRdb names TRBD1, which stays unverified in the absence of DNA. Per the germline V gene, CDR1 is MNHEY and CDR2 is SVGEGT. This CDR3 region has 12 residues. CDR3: CASSFRGDEQFF.

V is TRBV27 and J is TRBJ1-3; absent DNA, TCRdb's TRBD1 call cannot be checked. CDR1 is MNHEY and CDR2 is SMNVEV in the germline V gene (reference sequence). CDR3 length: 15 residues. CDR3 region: CASSSGPTSGNTIYF.

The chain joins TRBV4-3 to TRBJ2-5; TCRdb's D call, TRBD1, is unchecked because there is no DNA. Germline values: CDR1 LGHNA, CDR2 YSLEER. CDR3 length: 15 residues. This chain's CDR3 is CASSQDRPGGETQYF.